The clone carrying this TCR beta chain was counted at least ten times. Unique molecular identifiers were incorporated during preparation of the TCRbeta library. TCRdb passed the PCR reads through MiXCR, listing each CDR3 protein once. The sample includes 200,000 to 300,000 distinct CDR3 sequences, about 25% seen only once; the top ten take roughly 2.6%. The entry originates in a study of T-cell reconstitution after alpha-beta-depleted transplantation in children. The ends were cut back, 5 bases at V and 3 bases at J, with 17 bases in the middle. The CDR3 spans 15 residues. CDR1 is DFQATT, CDR2 SNEGSKA, per germline (reference sequence).

This sequence originates from a girl aged 2 to 10 with Fanconi anemia, due to receive a stem cell transplant. The specimen was PBMCs, collected before TCRalphabeta/CD19-depleted stem cell transplant. The rearrangement uses TRBV20-1 and TRBJ2-4, with D possibly called TRBD1 or TRBD2 (5 bases each). The CDR3 bases are TGCAGTGCTGCCATGATCGGGACCGTCAAAAACATTCAGTACTTC. This encodes CSAAMIGTVKNIQYF.